This passage covers 14 T cell receptor beta chains from one sample sequenced in a study of blood T cells in healthy people across ages. A J-beta primer mix and a sample-barcoded 5' primer were used in a second PCR of about 7 to 12 cycles. TCRdb used MiXCR to reprocess the 5' RACE reads, holding one entry per CDR3 protein. This table has 550,000 to 600,000 distinct CDR3 sequences, approximately 27% appearing once. The sample was blood. Receptors were obtained from a woman aged 70-85 years in good health.

This clonotype was seen only a few times. The chain couples TRBV7-2 to TRBJ1-2; no definite D call. The CDR3 loop spans 15 amino acids. The germline V gene has CDR1 SGHTA and CDR2 FQGNSA. V dropped 1 base and J dropped 3 bases, with 12 bases sitting between them. The CDR3 loop reads CASSLDRGGYYGYTF. As DNA, the CDR3 is TGTGCCAGCAGCTTAGATCGAGGCGGATACTATGGCTACACCTTC.

The genes are TRBV4-3 and TRBJ2-7; unclear D gene. The CDR3 consists of 13 residues. With 2 bases removed from V and 3 bases from J, the gap between germline ends came to 8 bases. Germline loops: CDR1 LGHNA, CDR2 YSLEER. CDR3 nucleotide sequence: TGCGCCAGCAGCCAATTAGTGAGCTACGAGCAGTACTTC. Translated: CASSQLVSYEQYF.

The chain employs TRBV7-9 and TRBJ2-7; no definite D call. The CDR3 loop spans 14 amino acids. Germline values: CDR1 SEHNR, CDR2 FQNEAQ (reference sequence). Trimming shortened V by 4 bases and J by 2 bases, and 12 bases separated the two germline ends. The chain's CDR3 is CASSSPQATYEQYF. CDR3 coding DNA: TGTGCCAGCAGCTCCCCGCAGGCTACCTACGAGCAGTACTTC. Supplemented by reference TRBV7-9 and TRBJ2-7, the full variable domain reads DTGVSQNPRHKITKRGQNVTFRCDPISEHNRLYWYRQTLGQGPEFLTYFQNEAQLEKSRLLSDRFSAERPKGSFSTLEIQRTEQGDSAMYLCASSSPQATYEQYFGPGTRLTVT.

This clonotype was counted a few times. The V gene is TRBV5-1, the J gene TRBJ1-1, with D unclear. Germline CDR1 and CDR2: SGHRS and YFSETQ. Trimming removed 1 base from V and 5 bases from J, with 12 bases in between. The CDR3 loop spans 14 amino acids. The CDR3 spells CASSLTGTGTEAFF. CDR3 sequence (DNA): TGCGCCAGCAGCTTGACGGGTACTGGGACTGAAGCTTTCTTT. Together with reference TRBV5-1 and TRBJ1-1, the CDR3 gives the full variable domain: KAGVTQTPRYLIKTRGQQVTLSCSPISGHRSVSWYQQTPGQGLQFLFEYFSETQRNKGNFPGRFSGRQFSNSRSEMNVSTLELGDSALYLCASSLTGTGTEAFFGQGTRLTVV.

This chain joins TRBV20-1 and TRBJ2-4, with 14 bases lining up with TRBD2. CDR1 is DFQATT, CDR2 SNEGSKA, per germline (reference sequence). This CDR3 has 16 residues. V shed 5 bases and J 7 bases; nucleotides not matched to a gene: 10. In nucleotides, the CDR3 is TGCAGTGCTGGACTGAAAGGACTAGCGGGGGGTAACATTCAGTACTTC. Protein: CSAGLKGLAGGNIQYF.

The rearrangement uses TRBV6-1 and TRBJ1-3; the match to TRBD1 covers 11 bases. Trimming at V came to 9 bases and at J to 1 base, leaving 17 bases not matched to a gene. The germline CDR1 and CDR2 sequences are MNHNS and SASEGT. The CDR3 covers 19 residues. The CDR3 DNA follows: TGTGCCAGTCGACTATCCGGGACAGGGGGACAGACTTCTGGAAACACCATATATTTT. Its protein is CASRLSGTGGQTSGNTIYF.

This rearrangement joins TRBV2 to TRBJ1-2, with D possibly being TRBD1 (6 bases). The CDR3 consists of 13 residues. The V end was cut by 2 bases, the J end by 4 bases, with 8 bases between. Germline V lookup: CDR1 SNHLY, CDR2 FYNNEI. The CDR3 protein is CASSERDTYGYTF. The CDR3 DNA follows: TGTGCCAGCAGTGAAAGGGACACCTATGGCTACACCTTC.

V and J are TRBV7-9 and TRBJ2-7; 8 bases align to TRBD1. The CDR3 consists of 15 residues. Germline CDR1 reads SEHNR; CDR2 reads FQNEAQ (reference sequence). V gave up 5 bases and J gave up 0 bases; unmatched junction bases: 6. The CDR3 sequence is CASSDTGGSSYEQYF. The CDR3 bases are TGTGCCAGCAGCGATACAGGGGGTAGCTCCTACGAGCAGTACTTC.

Only a few counts were recorded for this clonotype. The chain is built from TRBV30 and TRBJ2-2; D may be TRBD2 (6 bases). The CDR3 is 17 amino acids. CDR1 and CDR2 from the germline V gene are GTSNPN and SVGIG (reference sequence). The V end was cut by 0 bases, the J end by 5 bases, with 19 bases between. The DNA for the CDR3 is TGTGCCTGGAGTGTAAGGAGGGCGTCAGTAACTACCGGGGAGCTGTTTTTT. Translating gives CAWSVRRASVTTGELFF.

This clonotype was found a few times. J is TRBJ1-2 and V is TRBV4-2; 7 bases map to TRBD1. Germline values: CDR1 LGHNA, CDR2 YNFKEQ. Trimming at V came to 0 bases and at J to 5 bases, leaving 6 bases not matched to a gene. The CDR3 sequence is 15 residues long. The DNA for the CDR3 is TGTGCCAGCAGCCAAGATCCGACAGGGTTGTATGGCTACACCTTC. Protein: CASSQDPTGLYGYTF.

This clonotype has at least ten counts. This sequence joins TRBV9 and TRBJ1-2; D is possibly TRBD1 (6 bases). This CDR3 region has 14 residues. V lost 0 bases, J lost 6 bases, and 12 bases lay in between. Germline lookup yields CDR1 SGDLS and CDR2 YYNGEE. In nucleotides, the CDR3 is TGTGCCAGCAGCGTAGGGGGGCAGGGCCATGGCTACACCTTC. Encoded protein: CASSVGGQGHGYTF.

V usage is TRBV29-1 and J usage is TRBJ1-4; D is unresolved. Germline CDR1 is SQVTM and CDR2 is ANQGSEA. This CDR3 contains 13 residues. V was cut by 5 bases and J by 8 bases, with 15 bases left in between. The CDR3: CSVPQDGIEKLFF. The CDR3 DNA is TGCAGCGTTCCCCAGGACGGCATCGAAAAACTGTTTTTT.

This clonotype has only a few counts. The chain links TRBV20-1 to TRBJ2-1; no definite D call. The CDR3 consists of 15 residues. V was cut by 5 bases and J by 5 bases, with 19 bases left in between. The germline gives CDR1 DFQATT, CDR2 SNEGSKA (reference sequence). The CDR3 region is CSAVIPGGTNNEQFF. The CDR3 DNA reads TGCAGTGCTGTAATCCCGGGTGGAACGAACAATGAGCAGTTCTTC.

Comment on this clonotype: Here the CDR3 omits its conserved ending phenylalanine or tryptophan, so a read error is the likely source. The rearrangement uses TRBV12-3 or TRBV12-4 and TRBJ2-3; D may be TRBD2 (6 bases). There are 14 residues in the CDR3. The CDR3 reads CATKPGVSTDAQYS. DNA of the CDR3: TGTGCCACCAAACCGGGAGTGAGCACAGATGCGCAGTATTCC.